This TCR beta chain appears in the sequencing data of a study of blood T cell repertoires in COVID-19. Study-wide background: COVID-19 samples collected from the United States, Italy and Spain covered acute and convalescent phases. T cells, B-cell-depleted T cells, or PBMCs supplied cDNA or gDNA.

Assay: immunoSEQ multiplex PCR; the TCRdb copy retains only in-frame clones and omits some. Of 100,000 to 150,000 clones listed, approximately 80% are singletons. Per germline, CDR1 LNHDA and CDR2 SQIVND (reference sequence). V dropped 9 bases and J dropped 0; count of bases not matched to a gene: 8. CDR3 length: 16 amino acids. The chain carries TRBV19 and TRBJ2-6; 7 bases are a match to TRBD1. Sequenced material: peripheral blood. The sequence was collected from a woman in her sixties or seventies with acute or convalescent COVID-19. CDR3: CASLRTGDSGANVLTF. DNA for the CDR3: TGTGCCAGCCTGCGAACAGGGGACTCTGGGGCCAACGTCCTGACTTTC.